This TCR beta chain was obtained from a study of T cell responses to AZD1222 COVID-19 vaccine. The repertoire was sequenced with immunoSEQ multiplex PCR; TCRdb's copy has only in-frame clones and lacks some. The table lists 150,000 to 200,000 clones, more than 85% of them singletons. CDR1 is PRHDT and CDR2 is FYEKMQ in the germline V gene (reference sequence). Unmatched junction bases numbered 10, after V lost 5 bases and J lost 9 bases. This CDR3 contains 15 residues. Sample: peripheral blood, taken on day 0 of AZD1222 vaccination. The gene calls are TRBV13 and TRBJ1-6; 7 nucleotides align to TRBD1. The sequence derives from an adult in good health. Here the CDR3 reads CASSLRQGLGSPLHF. CDR3 DNA: TGTGCCAGCAGCCTTCGACAGGGTCTAGGTTCACCCCTCCACTTT.